The 24 T cell receptor beta chains below come from one sample, sequenced in a study of vaccination and CD4 T cells after COVID-19. With the Oncomine TCR Beta short-read assay, DNA from cultured CD4+ T cells was sequenced. Each CDR3 protein is one row after TCRdb ran MiXCR on the PCR reads. Of under 20,000 distinct CDR3 sequences in the sample, 40% to 50% were seen once. Their target antigens are unknown. Specified treatment: approximately 9-day PBMC culture with coronavirus spike peptide pools or control peptides (ViraFEST assay). The input for sequencing was CD4+ T cells from blood, cultured in vitro, taken before SARS-CoV-2 vaccination. These receptors all stem from a human donor who had recovered from COVID-19.

This clonotype was observed a few times. The gene calls are TRBV10-2 and TRBJ2-7; 7 bases line up with TRBD1. Trimming took 0 bases from V and 3 from J; bases not matched to a gene: 2. The CDR3 is 14 residues long. From germline, CDR1 is WSHSY and CDR2 SAAADI. The CDR3 nucleotides are TGCGCCAGCAGTGAGTCGACAGGGATCTACGAGCAGTACTTC. It translates to CASSESTGIYEQYF.

By share, this clonotype counts as medium-sized. The chain recombines TRBV6-1 with TRBJ1-5, with D perhaps TRBD1 (6 bases). V lost 0 bases to trimming and J lost 0 bases, with 6 bases between them. The length of the CDR3 is 15 residues. CDR1 and CDR2 from the germline V gene are MNHNS and SASEGT. The CDR3 reads CASSEAGHSNQPQHF. As DNA, the CDR3 is TGTGCCAGCAGTGAAGCGGGACATAGCAATCAGCCCCAGCATTTT.

This clonotype was picked up a small number of times. The J gene is TRBJ2-7, the V gene TRBV15, with D perhaps TRBD1 (6 bases). The CDR3 sequence is 15 residues long. Trimming took 0 bases from V and 2 from J, leaving 11 bases between them. CDR1 LNHNV and CDR2 YYDKDF come from the germline V gene (reference sequence). The CDR3 region is CATSREQGQTYEQYF. The CDR3 DNA follows: TGTGCCACCAGCAGAGAGCAAGGACAGACCTACGAGCAGTACTTC. The variable domain in full, completed from reference TRBV15 and TRBJ2-7, reads DAMVIQNPRYQVTQFGKPVTLSCSQTLNHNVMYWYQQKSSQAPKLLFHYYDKDFNNEADTPDNFQSRRPNTSFCFLDIRSPGLGDTAMYLCATSREQGQTYEQYFGPGTRLTVT.

The table lists this clonotype with a few counts. DNA for the CDR3: TGTGCCAGCAGCTTAGGCCCACAGGGAAAACAAGAGACCCAGTACTTC. Translation: CASSLGPQGKQETQYF. This chain links TRBV11-2 with TRBJ2-5, with D possibly being TRBD1 (6 bases). V was cut by 1 base and J by 2 bases, with 14 bases left in between. Germline values: CDR1 SGHAT, CDR2 FQNNGV. The CDR3 totals 16 residues. Full variable domain (rest looked up from reference TRBV11-2 and TRBJ2-5): EAGVAQSPRYKIIEKRQSVAFWCNPISGHATLYWYQQILGQGPKLLIQFQNNGVVDDSQLPKDRFSAERLKGVDSTLKIQPAKLEDSAVYLCASSLGPQGKQETQYFGPGTRLLVL.

V usage is TRBV25-1 and J usage is TRBJ1-1, with a possible D match to TRBD1 (6 bases). There are 13 residues in the CDR3. Trimming took off 7 bases at V and 0 bases at J, with 9 bases between the two ends. Germline V lookup: CDR1 MGHDK, CDR2 SYGVNS. CDR3 sequence: CASTGTMNTEAFF. In nucleotides, the CDR3 is TGTGCCAGCACCGGGACAATGAACACTGAAGCTTTCTTT. Full variable domain (remainder filled in from reference TRBV25-1 and TRBJ1-1): EADIYQTPRYLVIGTGKKITLECSQTMGHDKMYWYQQDPGMELHLIHYSYGVNSTEKGDLSSESTVSRIRTEHFPLTLESARPSHTSQYLCASTGTMNTEAFFGQGTRLTVV.

This chain joins TRBV28 and TRBJ2-7, with a weak D call TRBD2 (6 bases). V was cut by 7 bases and J by 6 bases, with 19 bases left in between. The germline V gene encodes CDR1 MDHEN and CDR2 SYDVKM. The CDR3 sequence is 14 residues long. Here the CDR3 DNA reads TGTGCCAGCACCCATTATGGGGGAGGCGGCGAGCAGTACTTC. Translation: CASTHYGGGGEQYF.

This clonotype turned up a few times. The CDR3 region is CASSYSQWTGGPRGTQYF. Written as DNA, the CDR3 is TGTGCCAGCAGTTACTCGCAATGGACGGGGGGGCCACGCGGGACCCAGTACTTC. This chain joins TRBV6-2 or TRBV6-3 and TRBJ2-5, with TRBD2 matching over 8 bases. The CDR3 sequence is 18 residues long. Germline lookup yields CDR1 MNHEY and CDR2 SVGEGT. V dropped 0 bases and J dropped 7; count of bases not matched to a gene: 16.

This clonotype was counted only a few times. V and J are TRBV20-1 and TRBJ2-1; tentatively, D is TRBD2 (6 bases). Trimming shortened V by 6 bases and J by 4 bases, and 13 bases separated the two germline ends. The CDR3 has 13 amino acids. In germline, CDR1 is DFQATT, CDR2 SNEGSKA (reference sequence). The DNA of the CDR3 is TGCAGTGCGGCCGGGACTGGGTACAATGAGCAGTTCTTC. As protein: CSAAGTGYNEQFF.

The chain employs TRBV7-9 and TRBJ1-1; D is perhaps TRBD1 (6 bases). The V gene's germline CDR1 is SEHNR and CDR2 FQNEAQ (reference sequence). The CDR3 extends over 15 amino acids. V shed 3 bases and J shed 6 bases, with 17 bases lying between them. The CDR3 loop is CASSLGAAGNPEAFF. The CDR3 nucleotides are TGTGCCAGCAGCTTGGGGGCGGCAGGTAACCCTGAAGCTTTCTTT.

The chain is built from TRBV29-1 and TRBJ2-7; a possible D gene is TRBD1 (5 bases). Germline V CDR1 and CDR2: SQVTM, ANQGSEA. This CDR3 comprises 11 residues. V dropped 7 bases and J dropped 7 bases, with 14 bases sitting between them. CDR3: CSAQTEAEQYF. DNA for the CDR3: TGCAGCGCACAGACAGAGGCTGAGCAGTACTTC.

The rearrangement uses TRBV28 and TRBJ1-1; D is undetermined. This CDR3 region has 13 residues. V was trimmed by 1 base and J by 1 base, leaving 4 bases between them. Germline CDR1 reads MDHEN; CDR2 reads SYDVKM. CDR3 sequence reads: CASSLSRNTEAFF. DNA for the CDR3: TGTGCCAGCAGTTTATCCAGGAACACTGAAGCTTTCTTT.

The CDR3 region has the DNA TGCAGTGCTAGCAACCCGGGCCCCATTAATTCTGAGCAGTACTTC. It specifies CSASNPGPINSEQYF. The V and J genes are TRBV20-1 and TRBJ2-1; D is ambiguous. Judging by the DNA end, TRBJ2-7 fits better; the J call may be wrong. This CDR3 is 15 amino acids long. The germline V gene encodes CDR1 DFQATT and CDR2 SNEGSKA (reference sequence).

J is TRBJ2-3 and V is TRBV7-3; 10 positions agree with TRBD1. Germline loops: CDR1 SGHTA, CDR2 FQGTGA. With 2 bases clipped from V and 5 bases from J, the junction kept 7 bases outside the gene matches. The CDR3 loop spans 16 amino acids. The CDR3: CASSLAGTGARDTQYF. CDR3 DNA sequence: TGTGCCAGCAGCTTAGCCGGGACAGGGGCGCGAGATACGCAGTATTTT. Based on the CDR3 plus reference TRBV7-3 and TRBJ2-3, the full variable domain is GAGVSQTPSNKVTEKGKYVELRCDPISGHTALYWYRQSLGQGPEFLIYFQGTGAADDSGLPNDRFFAVRPEGSVSTLKIQRTERGDSAVYLCASSLAGTGARDTQYFGPGTRLTVL.

CDR3 in amino acids: CASSPGRNYGYTF. CDR3 in DNA: TGTGCCAGCAGCCCCGGACGGAACTATGGCTACACCTTC. This chain joins TRBV27 and TRBJ1-2; no clear D. The ends were cut back, 6 bases at V and 2 bases at J, with 10 bases in the middle. Germline assignment: CDR1 MNHEY and CDR2 SMNVEV (reference sequence). This CDR3 spans 13 amino acids.

The V and J genes are TRBV7-2 and TRBJ2-1; 7 bases align to TRBD2. Per the germline V gene, CDR1 is SGHTA and CDR2 is FQGNSA. V lost 0 bases, J lost 2 bases, and 1 base stayed unmatched. CDR3 size: 15 residues. CDR3 residues: CASSLAAGAYNEQFF. The CDR3 region has the DNA TGTGCCAGCAGCTTAGCGGCGGGAGCCTACAATGAGCAGTTCTTC.

This clonotype was counted a single time. CDR3 DNA sequence: TGTGCCAGCAGCTTGGTAGGTGAGACCCAGTACTTC. Encoded protein: CASSLVGETQYF. The chain employs TRBV5-5 and TRBJ2-5; D unresolved. The CDR3 runs 12 residues. Germline V gene lookup returns CDR1 SGHKS and CDR2 YYEKEE (reference sequence). V lost 0 bases, J lost 5 bases, and 5 bases lay in between.

The J gene is TRBJ2-7, the V gene TRBV6-2 or TRBV6-3; D remains ambiguous. Trimming removed 10 bases at V and 0 bases at J, with 13 bases between. The V gene's germline CDR1 is MNHEY and CDR2 SVGEGT. CDR3 size: 13 residues. The CDR3 sequence: CAIPRRISYEQYF. The CDR3 nucleotides are TGTGCCATCCCAAGGCGCATCTCCTACGAGCAGTACTTC.

The rearrangement joins TRBV7-2 to TRBJ1-1; D remains unclear. This CDR3 has 14 amino acids. Germline CDR1 is SGHTA and CDR2 is FQGNSA. Between the trimmed V and J ends, which lost 5 bases and 1 base, there was a span of 11 bases. The CDR3 bases are TGTGCCAGCAGCCCGGGCGGATCGAACACTGAAGCTTTCTTT. Translation gives CASSPGGSNTEAFF.

V usage is TRBV20-1 and J usage is TRBJ2-1, with 10 nucleotides matching TRBD2. Germline-derived CDR1 and CDR2 are DFQATT and SNEGSKA (reference sequence). V trimming: 0 bases; J trimming: 4 bases; junction bases outside the gene matches: 3. The CDR3 consists of 15 residues. The CDR3 nucleotides read TGCAGTGCTAGAGAGAGCGGGAGGGAATACAATGAGCAGTTCTTC. Protein: CSARESGREYNEQFF.

Judged by abundance, this clonotype is medium-sized. The rearrangement uses TRBV27 and TRBJ2-7; 7 bases match TRBD2. The germline gives CDR1 MNHEY, CDR2 SMNVEV (reference sequence). After removal of 3 bases from V and 6 bases from J, the junction contained 5 bases not matched to a gene. This CDR3 comprises 13 residues. As DNA, the CDR3 is TGTGCCAGCAGTTTTTTGGCTAGCGGCGAGCAGTACTTC. Its protein is CASSFLASGEQYF.

The chain is built from TRBV20-1 and TRBJ1-1; D possibly corresponds to TRBD1 (6 bases). The CDR3 runs to 14 residues. V lost 1 base and J 1 base, leaving 10 bases between the germline ends. Germline V gene data show CDR1 as DFQATT and CDR2 as SNEGSKA (reference sequence). CDR3 in amino acids: CSARGQGQNTEAFF. The CDR3 coding sequence is TGCAGTGCTAGAGGTCAGGGGCAGAACACTGAAGCTTTCTTT.

The chain has TRBV10-1 and TRBJ2-7; no clear D. Trimming pared 6 bases from V and 7 bases from J, leaving 16 bases between. The CDR3 is made up of 13 amino acids. Germline assignment: CDR1 WNHNN and CDR2 SYGVQD (reference sequence). The CDR3 loop reads CASSPTGLGEQYF. The CDR3 DNA sequence: TGCGCCAGCAGCCCTACGGGTCTGGGGGAGCAGTACTTC.

This sequence joins TRBV7-3 and TRBJ2-5; D may match TRBD1 or TRBD2 (5 bases each). This CDR3 spans 13 amino acids. Trimming shortened V by 2 bases and J by 2 bases, and 6 bases separated the two germline ends. CDR1 is SGHTA and CDR2 is FQGTGA in the germline V gene. The CDR3 bases are TGTGCCAGCAGCTTATGGGGGCAAGAGACCCAGTACTTC. Its translation is CASSLWGQETQYF.

Relative to its sample, this clonotype is medium-sized. The V call is TRBV6-1, the J call TRBJ2-7; TRBD1 might be the D (6 bases). This CDR3 region has 13 residues. Germline CDR1 MNHNS, CDR2 SASEGT. V was clipped by 6 bases and J by 2 bases, with 11 bases between them. CDR3 coding DNA: TGTGCCAGCAGGACAGGTTCAGCCTACGAGCAGTACTTC. Residues: CASRTGSAYEQYF.